Listed below are T cell receptor beta chains from one sample, sequenced in a study of blood T cells in healthy people across ages. Via MiXCR, TCRdb re-called the 5' RACE reads, giving one row per CDR3 protein. Of about 930,000 distinct CDR3 sequences listed, around 29% were seen once; the top ten hold roughly 10%. Separately, the same data were catalogued under a study of T cells of mothers and their children.

What was sequenced was blood. Receptors originate from a woman aged 40 to 50 in good health. CDR3s include the opening cysteine and the closing phenylalanine or tryptophan. The D gene is left open where the match is weak. A row's size may be missing; if present it is once, few, many or a size class.

TGTGCCAGCAGCACCATCGGATATGAGCAGTTCTTC	CASSTIGYEQFF	NA	TRBV7-3	TRBJ2-1	NA
TGTGCCAGCTCCTCGGACCAGACTTCGTATGGCTACACCTTC	CASSSDQTSYGYTF	many	TRBV28	TRBJ1-2	NA
TGTGCCAGCTCACCCTCGACTAACTACAATGAGCAGTTCTTC	CASSPSTNYNEQFF	NA	TRBV18	TRBJ2-1	NA
TGTGCCAGCAGTTCCCGGACAGGAGGTGAAGCTTTCTTT	CASSSRTGGEAFF	few	TRBV28	TRBJ1-1	TRBD1
TGCGCCAGCAGCCAGGGGGGGGGAGGCTACAGTGAGCAGTTCTTC	CASSQGGGGYSEQFF	NA	TRBV5-1	TRBJ2-1	NA
TGTGCCAGCAGCTTAGTGGCAGGGGGTAACTACGAGCAGTACTTC	CASSLVAGGNYEQYF	many	TRBV7-8	TRBJ2-7	TRBD1
TGCGCCAGCAGCTTCCGACTAGCTCGGGAGTTTGGCGAGACCCAGTACTTC	CASSFRLAREFGETQYF	NA	TRBV5-1	TRBJ2-5	TRBD2
TGTGCCAGCAGTCTTCAATTCACAGGAGCTAACTATGGCTACACCTTC	CASSLQFTGANYGYTF	NA	TRBV27	TRBJ1-2	NA
TGCGCCAGCAGGTCCGGGACGGGGAGCTCTGGGGCCAACGTCCTGACTTTC	CASRSGTGSSGANVLTF	NA	TRBV5-1	TRBJ2-6	NA
TGTGCCAGCAGCCAAGCCCTAGCGAGGTACAATGAGCAGTTCTTC	CASSQALARYNEQFF	NA	TRBV4-2	TRBJ2-1	NA
TGCGCCAGCAGCTGGACAGGAGATCAAGAGACCCAGTACTTC	CASSWTGDQETQYF	few	TRBV5-1	TRBJ2-5	TRBD1
TGTGCCAGCAGTGGGACGGTCGGGCTCCACGAGCAGTACTTC	CASSGTVGLHEQYF	many	TRBV2	TRBJ2-7	NA
TGCAGTGCTAGCAAAGGCTTATCTATTAGCACAGATACGCAGTATTTT	CSASKGLSISTDTQYF	few	TRBV20-1	TRBJ2-3	NA
TGCAGTGCTAGGGACGTGGTTGCGGGGGGGTTCACCGGGGAGCTGTTTTTT	CSARDVVAGGFTGELFF	few	TRBV20-1	TRBJ2-2	TRBD2
TGTGCCAGCAGGCGCCGGACTAGCGGGGGTTCAGATACGCAGTATTTT	CASRRRTSGGSDTQYF	few	TRBV2	TRBJ2-3	TRBD2
TGTGCCAGCAGTTTGCCAGGGTACGGAGAGACCCAGTACTTC	CASSLPGYGETQYF	many	TRBV28	TRBJ2-5	NA
TGTGCCAGCAGCCCGGACCTAATCACCCTTGGAAACACCATATATTTT	CASSPDLITLGNTIYF	few	TRBV7-9	TRBJ1-3	NA
TGTGCCAGCAGTTGCTCCCCGGCAGGGCAAGAGACCCAGTACTTC	CASSCSPAGQETQYF	NA	TRBV6-6	TRBJ2-5	NA
TGCAGTGGTGGGCAGGGGACGACAGATACGCAGTATTTT	CSGGQGTTDTQYF	NA	TRBV20-1	TRBJ2-3	NA
TGTGCCAGCAGTTTGACTAGCGCGGGCACAGATACGCAGTATTTT	CASSLTSAGTDTQYF	NA	TRBV12-3/TRBV12-4	TRBJ2-3	TRBD2
TGTGCCAGCAGTTTGAGCTGGGGGTCAGTGCTCAATCAGCCCCAGCATTTT	CASSLSWGSVLNQPQHF	NA	TRBV12-3/TRBV12-4	TRBJ1-5	NA
TGTGCCAGCAGTTCGAGTCCCCCAGGGGTTATCTATGGCTACACCTTC	CASSSSPPGVIYGYTF	NA	TRBV12-3/TRBV12-4	TRBJ1-2	NA
TGTGCTAGTGGTTTGGAAGGGACAGCCCAAGAGACCCAGTACTTC	CASGLEGTAQETQYF	NA	TRBV12-5	TRBJ2-5	TRBD1
TGTGCCAGCAGAAAGTGGGACAGGGGCTACGAGCAGTACTTC	CASRKWDRGYEQYF	few	TRBV12-3/TRBV12-4	TRBJ2-7	TRBD1
TGTGCCAGCAGTCGGGACCCTGAGGGCTACACCTTC	CASSRDPEGYTF	many	TRBV12-3/TRBV12-4	TRBJ1-2	NA
TGTGCCAGCAGCCAGGGGGGAGGAGGGAACTATGGCTACACCTTC	CASSQGGGGNYGYTF	many	TRBV6-6	TRBJ1-2	TRBD1
TGCAGTGCTCCGCCCGGGGCACTCTCCTACGAGCAGTACTTC	CSAPPGALSYEQYF	few	TRBV20-1	TRBJ2-7	NA
TGCAGCGTAGAGAGCGCACAGGGGGGCTCCTACAATGAGCAGTTCTTC	CSVESAQGGSYNEQFF	many	TRBV29-1	TRBJ2-1	TRBD1
TGTGCCAGCAGACTATCCGGGGAAGGTCAGCCCCAGCATTTT	CASRLSGEGQPQHF	few	TRBV12-3/TRBV12-4	TRBJ1-5	NA
TGCGCCAGCAGCTTGACCACCGGGACTTCCTACGAGCAGTACTTC	CASSLTTGTSYEQYF	few	TRBV5-1	TRBJ2-7	NA
TGTGCCACCAGCAGAGTCCCCCAGGGCACTGAAGCTTTCTTT	CATSRVPQGTEAFF	NA	TRBV15	TRBJ1-1	NA
TGTGCCAGCAGTCGGCGCGGCACGAACACCGGGGAGCTGTTTTTT	CASSRRGTNTGELFF	NA	TRBV28	TRBJ2-2	NA
TGTGCCAGCACCGCTGCCGGGACGCTCCCACCCCTCCACTTT	CASTAAGTLPPLHF	few	TRBV3-1	TRBJ1-6	NA
TGTGCCAGCTTCATTAGCAATCAGCCCCAGCATTTT	CASFISNQPQHF	few	TRBV28	TRBJ1-5	NA
TGTGCCAGCAGCCAAAGGGGTTGGGGCAGATCCTACAATGAGCAGGTCTTC	CASSQRGWGRSYNEQVF	few	TRBV3-1	TRBJ2-1	NA
TGTGCCAGCAGCTTGACAGGGGGGCGGTATGGCTACACCTTC	CASSLTGGRYGYTF	NA	TRBV7-2	TRBJ1-2	TRBD1
TGTGCCAGCAGTCAGGGCGCAGGAGGAGAGACCCAGTACTTC	CASSQGAGGETQYF	many	TRBV7-6	TRBJ2-5	NA
TGTGCCAGCAGCCCGGGGGACAGGGGGCAGGATGAGCAGTACTTC	CASSPGDRGQDEQYF	many	TRBV7-9	TRBJ2-7	TRBD1
TGTGCCAGCAGTCCTCGCCGGGGCCTAAATCAGCCCCAGCATTTT	CASSPRRGLNQPQHF	NA	TRBV27	TRBJ1-5	NA
TGTGCCAGCAGCTCCCTAGTTGGTGGAGAGACCCAGTACTTC	CASSSLVGGETQYF	few	TRBV7-2	TRBJ2-5	NA
TGCGCCAGCAGCCCCGGACAGGTGAAACATAGCAATCAGCCCCAGCATTTT	CASSPGQVKHSNQPQHF	NA	TRBV4-1	TRBJ1-5	TRBD1
TGTGCCTGCAGTAGGGACAGGGGGGAGACCCAGTACTTC	CACSRDRGETQYF	few	TRBV6-1	TRBJ2-5	TRBD1
TGTGCCAGCAGCTTTAAGGGGCGACCTAATGAAAAACTGTTTTTT	CASSFKGRPNEKLFF	NA	TRBV7-9	TRBJ1-4	NA
TGCAGTCCCAGAGACCGGGACTTTTACAATGAGCAGTTCTTC	CSPRDRDFYNEQFF	once	TRBV20-1	TRBJ2-1	NA
TGTGCCAGCAGTTCAACCGGGGAGAAAACTGAGGCTTTCTTT	CASSSTGEKTEAFF	NA	TRBV12-3/TRBV12-4	TRBJ1-1	NA
TGTGCCAGCAAGGGTCCGTACAATGAGCAGTTCTTC	CASKGPYNEQFF	many	TRBV7-9	TRBJ2-1	NA
TGTGCCAGCAGCCAAGTGGGTACGGATGGCTACACCTTC	CASSQVGTDGYTF	NA	TRBV4-2	TRBJ1-2	NA
TGTGCCAGCAGCTTTTGGGCTAGCGGGGCTAGGAACACCGGGGAGCTGTTTTTT	CASSFWASGARNTGELFF	NA	TRBV7-2	TRBJ2-2	TRBD2
TGCGCCAGCAGCTTGACATCCCCGGGACAGGGGGCGGCTGGCTACACCTTC	CASSLTSPGQGAAGYTF	once	TRBV5-1	TRBJ1-2	TRBD1
TGTGCCACCAGCAGAGATGGCCCGGGACCTCGAAATGAGCAGTTCTTC	CATSRDGPGPRNEQFF	many	TRBV15	TRBJ2-1	NA
TGCGCCAGCAGCTTGGGTCAGGTCCTTGCCTCGGACATTCAGTACTTC	CASSLGQVLASDIQYF	many	TRBV5-1	TRBJ2-4	NA
TGTGCCAGCAGTCTAGAGGGACAGGGGAGGGGCTCCTATAATTCACCCCTCCACTTT	CASSLEGQGRGSYNSPLHF	NA	TRBV7-2	TRBJ1-6	TRBD1
TGTGCCAGCAAGGCGGGAGGGGCGGATGGAAACACCATATATTTT	CASKAGGADGNTIYF	NA	TRBV6-6	TRBJ1-3	NA
TGTGCCAGCAGTTTAGCTTCGGGACACTGGCTAGGCTACACCTTC	CASSLASGHWLGYTF	NA	TRBV12-3/TRBV12-4	TRBJ1-2	NA
TGCAGTGCTGAAAAAGGGACAGGTCCCAATCAGCCCCAGCATTTT	CSAEKGTGPNQPQHF	few	TRBV20-1	TRBJ1-5	TRBD1
TGCAGCGCGGAAGACGGGAGGACTAGGAAGATGGGGGCAGATACGCAGTATTTT	CSAEDGRTRKMGADTQYF	few	TRBV29-1	TRBJ2-3	TRBD2
TGTGCCAGCAGTAAGGGGGAAGACTACGAGCAGTACTTC	CASSKGEDYEQYF	many	TRBV7-9	TRBJ2-7	NA